The 32 T cell receptor beta chains listed next were all sequenced from one sample in a study of shared clonotypes between healthy human individuals. Produced via immunoSEQ multiplex PCR; TCRdb's table is partial and in-frame only. The sample lists 950,000 to 1,300,000 clones, roughly 70% occurring once. Sequenced sample: memory CD4+ T cells sorted from blood. Subset noted: CD45RA-negative fraction. These receptors were taken from a man between 18 and 35 years old in good health.

The V and J genes are TRBV7-9 and TRBJ1-1; D not resolved. There are 15 residues in the CDR3. Trimming took off 3 bases at V and 2 bases at J, with 13 bases between the two ends. Germline CDR1 SEHNR, CDR2 FQNEAQ (reference sequence). In DNA form, the CDR3 reads TGTGCCAGCAGCTTTGGCGGGAACCTCAACACTGAAGCTTTCTTT. Its translation: CASSFGGNLNTEAFF.

This clone was seen once. V and J are TRBV6-1 and TRBJ2-7, with D tentatively TRBD1 (6 bases). V was shortened by 5 bases and J by 4 bases, with 12 bases between the two germline ends. This CDR3 spans 13 amino acids. Germline assignment: CDR1 MNHNS and CDR2 SASEGT. The CDR3 DNA reads as TGTGCCAGCAGTCGTCTCACAGGGTACGAGCAGTACTTC. This codes for CASSRLTGYEQYF.

This clone has just one count. The CDR3 sequence is CASSLVGREETQYF. CDR3 nucleotides: TGTGCCAGCAGCTTAGTTGGGAGAGAAGAGACCCAGTACTTC. V usage is TRBV11-2 and J usage is TRBJ2-5; TRBD2 is a possible D gene (5 bases). The CDR3 sequence is 14 residues long. The germline V gene has CDR1 SGHAT and CDR2 FQNNGV. V lost 1 base to trimming and J lost 3 bases, with 9 bases between them.

The chain recombines TRBV10-2 with TRBJ1-2; 9 nucleotides align to TRBD1. V was pared by 8 bases and J by 0 bases, with 10 bases of the junction left unmatched. The germline V gene encodes CDR1 WSHSY and CDR2 SAAADI. The CDR3 has 16 amino acids. CDR3 sequence (DNA): TGCGCCAGCGCAACAGGGGGCATTATAGCTAACTATGGCTACACCTTC. Residues: CASATGGIIANYGYTF.

J is TRBJ2-1 and V is TRBV5-1; the D gene is possibly TRBD1 (6 bases). This CDR3 comprises 14 residues. The V and J ends lost 7 bases and 5 bases respectively, with 16 bases between them. CDR1 and CDR2 from the germline V gene are SGHRS and YFSETQ. CDR3 loop: CASGPGATNNEQFF. DNA of the CDR3: TGCGCCAGCGGCCCAGGGGCTACGAACAATGAGCAGTTCTTC.

The V call is TRBV28, the J call TRBJ1-2; D not certain. V shed 6 bases and J shed 9 bases, with 20 bases lying between them. This CDR3 is built from 14 residues. Germline CDR1 MDHEN, CDR2 SYDVKM. This CDR3 reads CASSPEVGRNRYTF. In DNA, the CDR3 is TGTGCCAGCAGCCCGGAGGTGGGTAGAAATCGCTACACCTTC.

The CDR3 region is CASSSGPGTGPYEQYF. CDR3 bases: TGTGCCAGCAGTTCTGGACCAGGGACTGGACCCTACGAGCAGTACTTC. The rearrangement joins TRBV2 to TRBJ2-7; possibly TRBD2 for D (6 bases). The CDR3 runs 16 residues. V was trimmed by 5 bases and J by 2 bases, leaving 19 bases between them. Germline V gene sequence: CDR1 SNHLY, CDR2 FYNNEI. The full variable domain, rest sourced from reference TRBV2 and TRBJ2-7, is EPEVTQTPSHQVTQMGQEVILRCVPISNHLYFYWYRQILGQKVEFLVSFYNNEISEKSEIFDDQFSVERPDGSNFTLKIRSTKLEDSAMYFCASSSGPGTGPYEQYFGPGTRLTVT.

The chain couples TRBV6-4 to TRBJ2-1; 9 positions match TRBD2. The CDR3 runs to 16 residues. Trimming at V came to 3 bases and at J to 1 base, leaving 4 bases not matched to a gene. Germline values: CDR1 MRHNA, CDR2 SNTAGT. The CDR3 loop is CASSELAGGSYNEQFF. The DNA of the CDR3 is TGTGCCAGCAGTGAATTGGCGGGGGGGTCCTACAATGAGCAGTTCTTC.

This rearrangement joins TRBV7-9 to TRBJ2-3; D may be TRBD2 (6 bases). The CDR3 has 13 residues. Germline CDR1 is SEHNR and CDR2 is FQNEAQ (reference sequence). Trimming removed 3 bases from V and 6 bases from J, with 10 bases in between. This CDR3 reads CASSFWGVDTQYF. For the CDR3, the DNA is TGTGCCAGCAGCTTTTGGGGGGTCGATACGCAGTATTTT.

The rearrangement links TRBV7-2 to TRBJ1-5; D might be TRBD1 (5 bases). CDR1 is SGHTA and CDR2 is FQGNSA in the germline V gene. The V and J ends lost 5 bases and 0 bases respectively, with 8 bases between them. The CDR3 covers 14 residues. The CDR3 loop is CASSRGVSNQPQHF. The CDR3 DNA sequence: TGTGCCAGCAGCCGGGGGGTTAGCAATCAGCCCCAGCATTTT.

This chain connects TRBV19 to TRBJ1-4; 9 bases map to TRBD1. With 4 bases clipped from V and 4 bases from J, the junction kept 4 bases outside the gene matches. Per the germline V gene, CDR1 is LNHDA and CDR2 is SQIVND (reference sequence). This CDR3 has 15 residues. CDR3 loop: CASSTGTGNNEKLFF. DNA of the CDR3: TGTGCCAGTAGTACCGGGACAGGGAATAATGAAAAACTGTTTTTT.

This clone came up many times. The chain is built from TRBV15 and TRBJ1-5; D remains ambiguous. This CDR3 has 13 amino acids. Trimming left V 4 bases short and J 6 bases short, with 10 bases between. Germline V gives CDR1 LNHNV, CDR2 YYDKDF (reference sequence). Here the CDR3 reads CATSIAGSQPQHF. The CDR3 bases are TGTGCCACCAGCATAGCGGGTAGTCAGCCCCAGCATTTT.

As concerns this clone: The sample has other DNA sequences that encode this CDR3 too. The rearrangement links TRBV5-8 to TRBJ1-4, with a weak D call TRBD1 (6 bases). Trimming took off 1 base at V and 0 bases at J, with 7 bases between the two ends. Per germline, CDR1 SGHTS and CDR2 YDEGEE. The CDR3 spans 15 residues. The chain's CDR3 is CASSLRGSTNEKLFF. In DNA, the CDR3 is TGTGCCAGCAGCTTGAGGGGGTCAACTAATGAAAAACTGTTTTTT.

V and J are TRBV7-9 and TRBJ2-1; D remains unclear. Germline V gives CDR1 SEHNR, CDR2 FQNEAQ (reference sequence). V gave up 5 bases and J gave up 5 bases, with 7 bases separating them. The CDR3 extends over 12 amino acids. CDR3 sequence: CASSRFHNEQFF. The CDR3 DNA reads TGTGCCAGCAGCCGATTTCACAATGAGCAGTTCTTC.

The gene calls are TRBV30 and TRBJ2-5, with D possibly being TRBD2 (5 bases). From germline, CDR1 is GTSNPN and CDR2 SVGIG (reference sequence). V was clipped by 6 bases and J by 5 bases, with 19 bases between them. CDR3 length: 14 residues. For the CDR3, the DNA is TGTGCCTGTCGCCCGGGAAACGTGGGTGAGACCCAGTACTTC. Amino acid sequence: CACRPGNVGETQYF.

This clone appeared a few times. The chain links TRBV5-1 to TRBJ1-3; 8 nucleotides line up with TRBD1. With V trimmed by 7 bases and J by 0 bases, 3 bases remained unmatched. This CDR3 is 14 amino acids long. Germline CDR1 SGHRS, CDR2 YFSETQ. The CDR3 here is CASSGGDSGNTIYF. The CDR3 DNA is TGCGCCAGCTCAGGGGGCGACTCTGGAAACACCATATATTTT.

There are many counts of this clone. The chain employs TRBV30 and TRBJ1-1; no clear D. CDR1 is GTSNPN, CDR2 SVGIG, per germline (reference sequence). This CDR3 comprises 14 residues. V gave up 6 bases and J gave up 6 bases, with 20 bases separating them. CDR3 sequence reads: CACYSGGLRPEAFF. The DNA of the CDR3 is TGTGCCTGTTACTCGGGTGGTTTACGCCCTGAAGCTTTCTTT.

V gene TRBV4-1 combines with J gene TRBJ2-2, with D possibly being TRBD1 (5 bases). V dropped 3 bases and J dropped 1 base, with 18 bases sitting between them. The CDR3 sequence is 18 residues long. The germline V gene has CDR1 MGHRA and CDR2 YSYEKL. CDR3 DNA sequence: TGCGCCAGCAGCCACCAAGTCACAGGTGGTTGGAACACCGGGGAGCTGTTTTTT. It yields the protein CASSHQVTGGWNTGELFF.

CDR3 protein: CASRITSGTYEQYF. In nucleotides, the CDR3 is TGTGCCAGCAGGATCACTAGCGGTACCTACGAGCAGTACTTC. V is TRBV7-2 and J is TRBJ2-5; TRBD2 agrees at 8 bases. The end of the DNA aligns better with TRBJ2-7, so the J call may be wrong. The germline V gene has CDR1 SGHTA and CDR2 FQGNSA. This CDR3 comprises 14 residues.

In nucleotides, the CDR3 is TGCGCCAGCAGCCAAGGCCCGGGACAGCGACAAGGTGGCTACACCTTC. Translation: CASSQGPGQRQGGYTF. This sequence joins TRBV4-3 and TRBJ1-2; TRBD1 agrees at 7 bases. V was clipped by 1 base and J by 7 bases; unmatched bases: 12. The germline gives CDR1 LGHNA, CDR2 YSLEER. The CDR3 runs 16 residues.

This chain connects TRBV28 to TRBJ1-1; D remains ambiguous. Germline V gene data show CDR1 as MDHEN and CDR2 as SYDVKM. Trimming shortened V by 3 bases and J by 5 bases, and 16 bases separated the two germline ends. The CDR3 has 15 residues. CDR3 loop: CASSFPLLPRTEAFF. The CDR3 DNA is TGTGCCAGCAGTTTCCCCCTATTGCCGCGAACTGAAGCTTTCTTT.

This clone was observed a few times. CDR3 DNA: TGTGCCAGCAGTGGAACAGACAGGGATAAACTGTTTTTT. Amino acid sequence: CASSGTDRDKLFF. J is TRBJ1-4 and V is TRBV2; 7 nucleotides align to TRBD1. The germline V gene has CDR1 SNHLY and CDR2 FYNNEI. CDR3 length equals 13 residues. V lost 4 bases to trimming and J lost 11 bases; unmatched junction nucleotides: 7.

The chain combines TRBV4-1 with TRBJ1-5, with D unclear. V was trimmed by 0 bases and J by 4 bases, leaving 16 bases between them. Germline V gene lookup returns CDR1 MGHRA and CDR2 YSYEKL. The CDR3 consists of 17 residues. The CDR3 sequence is CASSQDRMTVGNQPQHF. The CDR3 nucleotides are TGCGCCAGCAGCCAAGATAGGATGACCGTCGGTAATCAGCCCCAGCATTTT.

This chain links TRBV6-1 with TRBJ2-1; D is uncertain. CDR1 is MNHNS, CDR2 SASEGT, per germline. CDR3 size: 14 residues. V was shortened by 0 bases and J by 0 bases, with 3 bases between the two germline ends. CDR3 nucleotide sequence: TGTGCCAGCAGTGAAGCCGCCTCCTACAATGAGCAGTTCTTC. Amino acids: CASSEAASYNEQFF.

The genes are TRBV5-4 and TRBJ2-1, with 11 nucleotides matching TRBD1. Germline V gives CDR1 SGHNT, CDR2 YYREEE (reference sequence). This CDR3 spans 17 amino acids. V was clipped by 0 bases and J by 1 base; unmatched bases: 3. The CDR3 bases are TGTGCCAGCAGCTTGGGGACAGGGGGCTGGTCCTACAATGAGCAGTTCTTC. This gives the protein CASSLGTGGWSYNEQFF.

This clone turned up a few times. V gene TRBV4-1 combines with J gene TRBJ2-7; D is uncertain. Germline V gene data show CDR1 as MGHRA and CDR2 as YSYEKL. The CDR3 is 17 amino acids. V was cut by 0 bases and J by 4 bases, with 19 bases left in between. CDR3: CASSQDLRLTLRYEQYF. As DNA, the CDR3 is TGCGCCAGCAGCCAAGACCTCCGCCTCACTCTCAGGTACGAGCAGTACTTC.

The chain carries TRBV21-1 and TRBJ1-4. TRBV21-1 represents a pseudogene. This CDR3 has 12 residues. As DNA, the CDR3 is TGTGCCAGCAGCAAAGGGCGGGGGAAACTGTTTTTT. Translation gives CASSKGRGKLFF.

This clone was seen more than once but under ten times. The chain joins TRBV27 to TRBJ2-2, with D possibly being TRBD1 (5 bases). The V gene lost 1 base and the J gene lost 2 bases, with 11 bases spanning the gap. Germline V gene lookup returns CDR1 MNHEY and CDR2 SMNVEV (reference sequence). The CDR3 spans 16 residues. The CDR3 sequence: CASSLFGRANTGELFF. The DNA of the CDR3 is TGTGCCAGCAGTTTATTTGGCAGGGCCAACACCGGGGAGCTGTTTTTT.

The chain couples TRBV11-3 to TRBJ2-5, with 8 bases matching TRBD1. Per the germline V gene, CDR1 is SGHNT and CDR2 is YENEEA. V lost 5 bases, J lost 5 bases, and 4 bases stayed unmatched. CDR3 size: 13 residues. The DNA of the CDR3 is TGTGCCAGCAGCGGAGACAGGGGTGAGACCCAGTACTTC. It yields the protein CASSGDRGETQYF.

There are a few counts of this clone. V usage is TRBV30 and J usage is TRBJ1-1, with TRBD1 matching 9 bases. The CDR3 is 14 amino acids. In germline, CDR1 is GTSNPN, CDR2 SVGIG (reference sequence). The junction had 5 bases not matched to a gene; V was cut back by 1 base and J by 5 bases. In DNA form, the CDR3 reads TGTGCCTGGAGTGACAGGGGGCGAGGTACTGAAGCTTTCTTT. Encoded protein: CAWSDRGRGTEAFF.

The genes are TRBV19 and TRBJ2-7; TRBD2 matches 7 bases. The germline V gene has CDR1 LNHDA and CDR2 SQIVND (reference sequence). The CDR3 has 19 residues. J gave up 6 bases and V 3 bases, and 23 bases lay outside the gene matches. CDR3 amino acids: CASSILWGMAAGERGEQYF. DNA for the CDR3: TGTGCCAGTAGTATCTTGTGGGGTATGGCGGCGGGGGAGAGGGGCGAGCAGTACTTC.

This clone turned up a few times. The V and J genes are TRBV7-9 and TRBJ1-3, with D perhaps matching TRBD1 (6 bases). This CDR3 comprises 14 residues. Germline V lookup: CDR1 SEHNR, CDR2 FQNEAQ (reference sequence). Between the trimmed V and J ends, which lost 6 bases and 0 bases, there was a span of 9 bases. CDR3 sequence reads: CASSTQGSGNTIYF. Written as DNA, the CDR3 is TGTGCCAGCAGTACACAGGGCTCTGGAAACACCATATATTTT.